This TCR beta chain was sequenced in a study of T cells in Graves' hyperthyroidism and ophthalmopathy. At the level of the study: Peripheral blood collection took place at initial diagnosis, before any treatment.

Study results and limitations: Blood also showed most of the thyroid clonotypes that were expanded above 0.001.

Amplified regions were TCR beta CDR3 sequences from RNA transcripts. Initially, a first-round RT-PCR of the TCR CDR3 employed the HTBI primer set. TCRdb redid the calling of the multiplex PCR reads with MiXCR, one entry per CDR3 protein. The data show fewer than 600,000 distinct CDR3 sequences, 13% to 15% seen once. In this sample, this clonotype turned up a few times. The antigen is unknown. Germline V CDR1 and CDR2: SEHNR, FQNEAQ (reference sequence). Trimming at V came to 3 bases and at J to 0 bases, leaving 3 bases not matched to a gene. The CDR3 extends over 15 amino acids. The TCR was taken from a young woman with Graves' hyperthyroidism. The chain combines TRBV7-9 with TRBJ2-7, with 9 bases fitting TRBD1. Sequencing was performed on blood. CDR3 region: CASSFTGGNSYEQYF. The DNA of the CDR3 is TGTGCCAGCAGCTTTACAGGGGGCAACTCCTACGAGCAGTACTTC.